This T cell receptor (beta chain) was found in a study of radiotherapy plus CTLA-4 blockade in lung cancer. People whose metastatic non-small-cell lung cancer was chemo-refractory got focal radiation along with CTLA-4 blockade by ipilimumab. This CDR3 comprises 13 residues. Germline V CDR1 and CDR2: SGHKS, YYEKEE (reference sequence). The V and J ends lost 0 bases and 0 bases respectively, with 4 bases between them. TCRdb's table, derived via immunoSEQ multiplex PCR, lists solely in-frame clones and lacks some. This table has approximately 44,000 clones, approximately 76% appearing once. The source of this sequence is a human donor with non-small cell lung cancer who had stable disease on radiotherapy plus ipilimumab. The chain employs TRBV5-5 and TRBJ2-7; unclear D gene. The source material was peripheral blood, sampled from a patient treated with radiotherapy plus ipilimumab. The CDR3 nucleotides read TGTGCCAGCAGCTTGGGCAGCTCCTACGAGCAGTACGTC. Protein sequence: CASSLGSSYEQYV.